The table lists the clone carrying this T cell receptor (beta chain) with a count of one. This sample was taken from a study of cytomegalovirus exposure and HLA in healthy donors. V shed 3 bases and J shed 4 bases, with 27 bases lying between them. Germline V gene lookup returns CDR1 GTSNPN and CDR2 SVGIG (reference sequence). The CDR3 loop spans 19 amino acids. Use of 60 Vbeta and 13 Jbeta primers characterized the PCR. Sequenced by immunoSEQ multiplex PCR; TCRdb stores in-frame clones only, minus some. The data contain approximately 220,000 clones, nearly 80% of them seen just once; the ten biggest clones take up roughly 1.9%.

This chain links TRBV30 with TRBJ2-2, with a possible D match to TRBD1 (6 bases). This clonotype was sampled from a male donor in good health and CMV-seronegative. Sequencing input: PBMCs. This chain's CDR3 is CAWRPGKGVFGLSTGELFF. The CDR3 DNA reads TGTGCCTGGAGGCCCGGGAAGGGGGTATTTGGGCTTAGCACCGGGGAGCTGTTTTTT.